This T cell receptor beta chain stems from a study of blood T cell repertoires in COVID-19. Across the whole study: T cells, B-cell-depleted T cells, or PBMCs provided the cDNA or gDNA that served as material.

How the authors handled the data: The assay estimated nucleated cells by amplifying reference gene primers. Clones were read by immunoSEQ multiplex PCR, and TCRdb kept only the in-frame ones, dropping some. V, J and clone size reflect that table, while D and trimming were determined from the DNA. The data hold 150,000 to 200,000 clones, with roughly three quarters observed a single time. The V gene's germline CDR1 is SEHNR and CDR2 FQNEAQ (reference sequence). J gave up 5 bases and V 5 bases, and 7 bases lay outside the gene matches. This CDR3 has 15 residues. This TCR was recovered from a man in his sixties with active or convalescent COVID-19. This chain links TRBV7-9 with TRBJ2-1; 9 nucleotides align to TRBD2. The sample was peripheral blood. CDR3 nucleotide sequence: TGTGCCAGCAGCCTAAGACTAGCGGTCCACAATGAGCAGTTCTTC. Translating it yields CASSLRLAVHNEQFF. Using reference TRBV7-9 and TRBJ2-1 for the parts outside the CDR3, the full variable domain is DTGVSQNPRHKITKRGQNVTFRCDPISEHNRLYWYRQTLGQGPEFLTYFQNEAQLEKSRLLSDRFSAERPKGSFSTLEIQRTEQGDSAMYLCASSLRLAVHNEQFFGPGTRLTVL.